This TCR beta chain stems from a study of Graves' ophthalmopathy and Graves' hyperthyroidism. In the study overall: Peripheral blood sampling preceded any treatment and occurred at initial diagnosis.

TCR beta CDR3 regions were amplified from RNA transcripts. HTBI primers served in a first-round RT-PCR, which a second-round multiplex PCR followed. Each CDR3 protein gets one entry after TCRdb re-called the multiplex PCR reads with MiXCR. The data show 660,000 or so distinct CDR3 sequences, about 41% seen once. The starting material, roughly 9.7 ml of fresh peripheral blood, provided the PBMCs. Per the germline V gene, CDR1 is DFQATT and CDR2 is SNEGSKA (reference sequence). V lost 6 bases to trimming and J lost 6 bases; unmatched junction nucleotides: 5. This CDR3 has 13 amino acids. This receptor was taken from an adult man with Graves' ophthalmopathy. The chain carries TRBV20-1 and TRBJ1-5; 10 bases are shared with TRBD1. The material sequenced was peripheral blood. The CDR3 reads CSAGQGSGQPQHF. The CDR3 DNA is TGCAGTGCGGGACAGGGGAGCGGTCAGCCCCAGCATTTT.